Below are 7 T cell receptor beta chains sequenced from a single sample in a study of blood T cell repertoires in COVID-19. Sequencing used immunoSEQ multiplex PCR; TCRdb keeps in-frame clones, though not all of them. The sample lists about 150,000 clones; around four fifths were seen once. Sequencing was done on a sample of peripheral blood. Every receptor here comes from a woman older than 75 with COVID-19, enrolled during active disease.

As to this clone: This same CDR3 is encoded by further DNA sequences in the sample. CDR3 amino acids: CASSQVSGRTDTQYF. For the CDR3, the DNA is TGTGCCAGCAGCCAAGTTAGCGGGAGGACAGATACGCAGTATTTT. V is TRBV3-1 (or the pseudogene TRBV3-2) and J is TRBJ2-3; 10 positions agree with TRBD2. The V segment lost 1 base and the J segment 3 bases; nucleotides outside the gene matches: 1. The CDR3 loop spans 15 amino acids. Germline values: CDR1 LGHDT, CDR2 YNNKEL (reference sequence).

The V call is TRBV9, the J call TRBJ2-2, with 7 nucleotides matching TRBD2. The junction had 8 bases not matched to a gene; V was cut back by 6 bases and J by 9 bases. From germline, CDR1 is SGDLS and CDR2 YYNGEE. CDR3 length: 13 residues. CDR3 in amino acids: CASTSGGSRELFF. CDR3 sequence (DNA): TGTGCCAGCACTTCAGGCGGGAGCAGGGAGCTGTTTTTT.

The rearrangement links TRBV5-1 to TRBJ1-1; D may be TRBD1 (6 bases). Germline values: CDR1 SGHRS, CDR2 YFSETQ. V dropped 3 bases and J dropped 1 base, with 7 bases sitting between them. The CDR3 is 13 amino acids. CDR3 residues: CASSWGQNTEAFF. Here the CDR3 DNA reads TGCGCCAGCAGCTGGGGACAGAACACTGAAGCTTTCTTT.

The chain recombines TRBV5-4 with TRBJ2-5; 12 bases line up with TRBD2. The CDR3 has 16 residues. Germline CDR1 and CDR2: SGHNT and YYREEE (reference sequence). V lost 0 bases and J lost 5; bases outside the gene matches: 5. CDR3 in DNA: TGTGCCAGCAGCTTGGCTAGCGGGGGGGCGGGTGAGACCCAGTACTTC. This translates into CASSLASGGAGETQYF.

Points on this clone: Within the sample, other DNA sequences also encode this same CDR3. The rearrangement joins TRBV5-1 to TRBJ2-2; D remains unclear. The V gene lost 4 bases and the J gene lost 5 bases, with 9 bases spanning the gap. The CDR3 consists of 13 residues. Germline V lookup: CDR1 SGHRS, CDR2 YFSETQ. This chain's CDR3 is CASSAITTGELFF. The CDR3 coding sequence is TGCGCCAGCAGCGCTATAACTACCGGGGAGCTGTTTTTT.

This rearrangement joins TRBV6-6 to TRBJ1-2; 10 bases are a match to TRBD1. The germline V gene has CDR1 MNHNY and CDR2 SVGAGI (reference sequence). The CDR3 is 14 residues long. Trimming removed 10 bases from V and 4 bases from J; junction bases left unmatched: 9. Here the CDR3 reads CAIKPGQGLYGYTF. The CDR3 DNA reads TGTGCCATTAAGCCGGGACAGGGGCTCTATGGCTACACCTTC.

This clone came up a few times. The genes are TRBV11-2 and TRBJ2-3, with D possibly matching TRBD1 (5 bases). Between the trimmed V and J ends, which lost 1 base and 4 bases, there was a span of 9 bases. The CDR3 runs to 14 residues. Germline CDR1 and CDR2: SGHAT and FQNNGV. CDR3 DNA: TGTGCCAGCAGCTTAGGGCAGGGTTCAGATACGCAGTATTTT. Its protein product is CASSLGQGSDTQYF. Together with reference TRBV11-2 and TRBJ2-3, the CDR3 gives the full variable domain: EAGVAQSPRYKIIEKRQSVAFWCNPISGHATLYWYQQILGQGPKLLIQFQNNGVVDDSQLPKDRFSAERLKGVDSTLKIQPAKLEDSAVYLCASSLGQGSDTQYFGPGTRLTVL.